The 15 T cell receptor beta chains given below trace back to one sample, sequenced in a study of blood T cell repertoires in COVID-19. Generated by immunoSEQ multiplex PCR, the TCRdb table keeps only in-frame clones and is missing some. The table includes over 150,000 clones, about 80% detected once. Sequenced sample: peripheral blood. Receptors originate from a man in his fifties or sixties with acute or convalescent COVID-19.

The chain uses TRBV27 and TRBJ2-1; 8 bases line up with TRBD1. CDR1 and CDR2 from the germline V gene are MNHEY and SMNVEV (reference sequence). With V trimmed by 3 bases and J by 8 bases, 3 bases remained unmatched. The CDR3 runs 13 residues. CDR3 protein: CASSFDRGHEQFF. CDR3 nucleotide sequence: TGTGCCAGCAGTTTTGACAGGGGACATGAGCAGTTCTTC.

This chain links TRBV29-1 with TRBJ2-3; 11 bases line up with TRBD2. The germline V gene has CDR1 SQVTM and CDR2 ANQGSEA. The CDR3 has 15 residues. J lost 1 base, V lost 4 bases, and 4 bases had no gene match. This CDR3 is CSVALAGGRTDTQYF. The CDR3 DNA reads as TGCAGCGTTGCCCTAGCGGGGGGCCGCACAGATACGCAGTATTTT.

The chain has TRBV9 and TRBJ1-1, with 7 bases identical to TRBD1. Germline V gene data show CDR1 as SGDLS and CDR2 as YYNGEE. V shed 4 bases and J 5 bases; nucleotides not matched to a gene: 8. The CDR3 contains 14 residues. CDR3 nucleotides: TGTGCCAGCAGCAAGGGGGCAGGCGGGACTGAAGCTTTCTTT. Encoded protein: CASSKGAGGTEAFF.

The J gene is TRBJ2-5, the V gene TRBV7-2, with TRBD2 identical over 8 bases. The germline V gene has CDR1 SGHTA and CDR2 FQGNSA. The CDR3 length is 16 residues. The V and J ends lost 5 bases and 5 bases, in that order; junction bases with no gene match: 13. The CDR3 region has the DNA TGTGCCAGCAGCACCCAGTTCGCGGGGGGTGGCGAGACCCAGTACTTC. Its protein product is CASSTQFAGGGETQYF. The whole variable domain, filled in from reference TRBV7-2 and TRBJ2-5, reads GAGVSQSPSNKVTEKGKDVELRCDPISGHTALYWYRQSLGQGLEFLIYFQGNSAPDKSGLPSDRFSAERTGGSVSTLTIQRTQQEDSAVYLCASSTQFAGGGETQYFGPGTRLLVL.

The chain carries TRBV6-5 and TRBJ1-1; 7 bases are a match to TRBD1. This CDR3 has 15 amino acids. The germline gives CDR1 MNHEY, CDR2 SVGAGI. V lost 6 bases to trimming and J lost 1 base; unmatched junction nucleotides: 8. For the CDR3, the DNA is TGTGCCAGCAGGTCAGGGGGAAACGAGAACACTGAAGCTTTCTTT. The encoded protein is CASRSGGNENTEAFF.

This sequence joins TRBV4-2 and TRBJ2-3, with D possibly being TRBD1 (6 bases). Germline values: CDR1 LGHNA, CDR2 YNFKEQ. The CDR3 contains 13 residues. The V and J ends lost 0 bases and 10 bases respectively, with 11 bases between them. CDR3 sequence (DNA): TGTGCCAGCAGCCAAGAAGAGGGACAAGCGCAGTATTTT. Translated: CASSQEEGQAQYF.

A remark on this clone: Other DNA sequences of this sample code for an identical CDR3. The chain employs TRBV2 and TRBJ2-2, with 10 bases lining up with TRBD1. Unmatched junction bases numbered 5, after V lost 6 bases and J lost 7 bases. CDR1 SNHLY and CDR2 FYNNEI come from the germline V gene. This CDR3 is built from 14 residues. The CDR3 reads CASRRQGAGGELFF. The CDR3 DNA sequence: TGTGCCAGCAGGAGACAGGGGGCTGGCGGGGAGCTGTTTTTT.

V is TRBV5-1 and J is TRBJ1-2; perhaps TRBD1 as D (6 bases). V was trimmed by 4 bases and J by 7 bases, leaving 11 bases between them. The CDR3 is 12 amino acids. Germline assignment: CDR1 SGHRS and CDR2 YFSETQ. The CDR3 DNA is TGCGCCAGCAGCCCGGACAGCAGTGGCTACACCTTC. This translates into CASSPDSSGYTF.

V gene TRBV25-1 combines with J gene TRBJ1-5, with D maybe TRBD1 (6 bases). CDR1 is MGHDK and CDR2 is SYGVNS in the germline V gene. The CDR3 spans 15 residues. Between the trimmed V and J ends, which lost 4 bases and 1 base, there was a span of 11 bases. This CDR3 reads CASSGGTLSNQPQHF. CDR3 sequence (DNA): TGTGCCAGCAGTGGGGGGACACTAAGCAATCAGCCCCAGCATTTT. Drawing the rest from reference TRBV25-1 and TRBJ1-5, the complete variable domain is EADIYQTPRYLVIGTGKKITLECSQTMGHDKMYWYQQDPGMELHLIHYSYGVNSTEKGDLSSESTVSRIRTEHFPLTLESARPSHTSQYLCASSGGTLSNQPQHFGDGTRLSIL.

This chain uses TRBV12-5 with TRBJ1-3; D is possibly TRBD1 (5 bases). Trimming took off 6 bases at V and 2 bases at J, with 11 bases between the two ends. From germline, CDR1 is LGHNT and CDR2 FRNRAP. CDR3 size: 14 residues. The CDR3 spells CASGRTLTGNTIYF. The CDR3 nucleotides read TGTGCTAGTGGCCGGACACTAACTGGAAACACCATATATTTT. Based on the CDR3 plus reference TRBV12-5 and TRBJ1-3, the full variable domain is DARVTQTPRHKVTEMGQEVTMRCQPILGHNTVFWYRQTMMQGLELLAYFRNRAPLDDSGMPKDRFSAEMPDATLATLKIQPSEPRDSAVYFCASGRTLTGNTIYFGEGSWLTVV.

The chain has TRBV6-2 or TRBV6-3 and TRBJ1-2; 7 bases align to TRBD1. The CDR3 extends over 13 amino acids. V was pared by 4 bases and J by 3 bases, with 2 bases of the junction left unmatched. CDR1 is MNHEY, CDR2 SVGEGT, per germline. CDR3 amino acids: CASSWDRDYGYTF. For the CDR3, the DNA is TGTGCCAGCAGTTGGGACAGAGACTATGGCTACACCTTC.

This clone came up a few times. CDR3 sequence: CASSPQGNYEQYF. The CDR3 nucleotides are TGCGCCAGCAGCCCACAGGGAAACTACGAGCAGTACTTC. This chain connects TRBV5-1 to TRBJ2-7; D perhaps matches TRBD1 (6 bases). The V gene's germline CDR1 is SGHRS and CDR2 YFSETQ. Deletions cut 4 bases from V and 3 bases from J, with 11 bases between. CDR3 length equals 13 residues.

This clone was observed a single time. V is TRBV2 and J is TRBJ1-2, with no clear D. CDR1 is SNHLY and CDR2 is FYNNEI in the germline V gene. The CDR3 extends over 11 amino acids. Trimming took 7 bases from V and 3 from J, leaving 6 bases between them. CDR3 sequence (DNA): TGTGCCAGCACGGCGGACTATGGCTACACCTTC. It is translated as CASTADYGYTF.

The chain joins TRBV6-5 to TRBJ2-1; 11 bases are shared with TRBD2. The CDR3 runs 15 residues. J lost 2 bases, V lost 10 bases, and 7 bases had no gene match. CDR1 is MNHEY, CDR2 SVGAGI, per germline. The CDR3 here is CATSGLAGAYNEQFF. CDR3 sequence (DNA): TGTGCCACCTCCGGACTAGCGGGTGCCTACAATGAGCAGTTCTTC.

The genes are TRBV4-2 and TRBJ1-1; D is unresolved. CDR3 length: 13 residues. Germline loops: CDR1 LGHNA, CDR2 YNFKEQ. Trimming took 1 base from V and 2 from J, leaving 5 bases between them. CDR3 amino acids: CASSQVVNTEAFF. CDR3 DNA: TGTGCCAGCAGCCAAGTCGTTAACACTGAAGCTTTCTTT.